Below are 15 T cell receptor beta chains sequenced from a single sample in a study of blood T cell repertoires in COVID-19. The method was immunoSEQ multiplex PCR; TCRdb's version includes in-frame clones alone and lacks a portion of them. The table has roughly 190,000 clones, roughly 84% seen once. Sequencing was carried out using peripheral blood. Source of these receptors: a woman in her seventies with COVID-19, enrolled during active disease.

The chain carries TRBV15 and TRBJ1-5; 9 nucleotides align to TRBD1. The CDR3 spans 16 residues. Germline CDR1 is LNHNV and CDR2 is YYDKDF (reference sequence). Germline trimming cut 4 bases from V and 4 bases from J; bases unmatched to any gene: 8. CDR3 residues: CATSMDLGQGNQPQHF. The CDR3, as DNA: TGTGCCACCAGCATGGACCTGGGACAGGGTAATCAGCCCCAGCATTTT.

DNA of the CDR3: TGCAGCGTGGGGGAGGGCCCGGGCACTGAAGCTTTCTTT. Amino acids: CSVGEGPGTEAFF. The rearrangement uses TRBV29-1 and TRBJ1-1, with D perhaps matching TRBD1 (5 bases). The CDR3 contains 13 residues. Germline CDR1 SQVTM, CDR2 ANQGSEA. Trimming pared 6 bases from V and 4 bases from J, leaving 15 bases between.

The V call is TRBV2, the J call TRBJ1-1; D is ambiguous. Germline V gene lookup returns CDR1 SNHLY and CDR2 FYNNEI. Trimming pared 4 bases from V and 2 bases from J, leaving 11 bases between. This CDR3 spans 14 amino acids. CDR3 residues: CASSVEGGNTEAFF. The DNA for the CDR3 is TGTGCCAGCAGTGTTGAGGGTGGAAACACTGAAGCTTTCTTT.

V is TRBV27 and J is TRBJ2-5, with D maybe TRBD2 (6 bases). Between the trimmed V and J ends, which lost 5 bases and 5 bases, there was a span of 18 bases. This CDR3 comprises 15 residues. Germline V gene lookup returns CDR1 MNHEY and CDR2 SMNVEV (reference sequence). The CDR3 coding sequence is TGTGCCAGCAGTGGCGGGACTCATAGGTACGAGACCCAGTACTTC. Translation gives CASSGGTHRYETQYF.

The chain employs TRBV5-8 and TRBJ2-6; TRBD1 might be the D (5 bases). The CDR3 covers 14 residues. CDR1 SGHTS and CDR2 YDEGEE come from the germline V gene. V was pared by 5 bases and J by 1 base, with 7 bases between. CDR3: CASRRTSGANVLTF. The CDR3 DNA follows: TGTGCCAGCAGACGGACATCTGGGGCCAACGTCCTGACTTTC.

The chain uses TRBV27 and TRBJ1-4; 9 nucleotides agree with TRBD1. Germline CDR1 MNHEY, CDR2 SMNVEV (reference sequence). J gave up 8 bases and V 8 bases, and 18 bases lay outside the gene matches. The CDR3 covers 17 residues. Here the CDR3 reads CASSPAGGQGRWEKLFF. CDR3 sequence (DNA): TGTGCCAGCTCCCCCGCAGGGGGACAGGGACGATGGGAAAAACTGTTTTTT. The whole variable domain, filled in from reference TRBV27 and TRBJ1-4, reads EAQVTQNPRYLITVTGKKLTVTCSQNMNHEYMSWYRQDPGLGLRQIYYSMNVEVTDKGDVPEGYKVSRKEKRNFPLILESPSPNQTSLYFCASSPAGGQGRWEKLFFGSGTQLSVL.

The rearrangement links TRBV3-1 (or the pseudogene TRBV3-2) to TRBJ2-5; TRBD2 is a possible D gene (5 bases). Trimming removed 1 base from V and 3 bases from J, with 12 bases in between. Germline CDR1 LGHDT, CDR2 YNNKEL (reference sequence). The CDR3 spans 15 residues. The CDR3 nucleotides are TGTGCCAGCAGCCAAGTTCGCTCCGGGGAAGAGACCCAGTACTTC. Amino acid sequence: CASSQVRSGEETQYF.

The V call is TRBV11-2, the J call TRBJ2-1, with 8 bases lining up with TRBD2. Trimming removed 5 bases from V and 4 bases from J; junction bases left unmatched: 4. Germline lookup yields CDR1 SGHAT and CDR2 FQNNGV. The CDR3 covers 14 residues. The CDR3 protein is CASSLSGTYNEQFF. The CDR3 bases are TGTGCCAGCAGCCTTAGCGGGACTTACAATGAGCAGTTCTTC.

The chain couples TRBV2 to TRBJ2-1; 8 positions agree with TRBD1. From germline, CDR1 is SNHLY and CDR2 FYNNEI. This CDR3 contains 14 residues. V dropped 8 bases and J dropped 0; count of bases not matched to a gene: 3. CDR3 residues: CASVQGGSYNEQFF. The CDR3 DNA reads TGTGCCAGCGTACAGGGGGGCTCCTACAATGAGCAGTTCTTC.

This rearrangement joins TRBV4-1 to TRBJ2-1; D possibly corresponds to TRBD1 (5 bases). Germline assignment: CDR1 MGHRA and CDR2 YSYEKL. Trimming removed 5 bases at V and 6 bases at J, with 14 bases between. The CDR3 length is 14 residues. CDR3 loop: CASSGQGIRNEQFF. CDR3 DNA: TGCGCCAGCAGCGGGCAGGGCATCCGCAATGAGCAGTTCTTC.

This clone is a singleton in its sample. The chain links TRBV27 to TRBJ2-1; D is possibly TRBD1 (5 bases). Trimming removed 4 bases at V and 4 bases at J, with 14 bases between. CDR3 length: 15 residues. From germline, CDR1 is MNHEY and CDR2 SMNVEV (reference sequence). CDR3 amino acids: CASSSVDREYNEQFF. The CDR3 DNA reads TGTGCCAGCAGTTCAGTCGACAGAGAATACAATGAGCAGTTCTTC.

CDR3 sequence (DNA): TGTGCCAGCAGTGGGGGACAGAGCTACGAGCAGTACTTC. Amino acid sequence: CASSGGQSYEQYF. The chain uses TRBV2 and TRBJ2-7; 7 bases line up with TRBD1. The germline V gene has CDR1 SNHLY and CDR2 FYNNEI. The V segment lost 4 bases and the J segment 3 bases; nucleotides outside the gene matches: 3. The CDR3 consists of 13 residues. Full variable domain (rest looked up from reference TRBV2 and TRBJ2-7): EPEVTQTPSHQVTQMGQEVILRCVPISNHLYFYWYRQILGQKVEFLVSFYNNEISEKSEIFDDQFSVERPDGSNFTLKIRSTKLEDSAMYFCASSGGQSYEQYFGPGTRLTVT.

The rearrangement joins TRBV5-1 to TRBJ1-2; 7 bases fit TRBD1. The CDR3 runs to 13 residues. Germline trimming cut 4 bases from V and 3 bases from J; bases unmatched to any gene: 3. Germline loops: CDR1 SGHRS, CDR2 YFSETQ. The CDR3 region has the DNA TGCGCCAGCAGCGCAGGGGGAGACTATGGCTACACCTTC. As protein: CASSAGGDYGYTF. Full variable domain (rest looked up from reference TRBV5-1 and TRBJ1-2): KAGVTQTPRYLIKTRGQQVTLSCSPISGHRSVSWYQQTPGQGLQFLFEYFSETQRNKGNFPGRFSGRQFSNSRSEMNVSTLELGDSALYLCASSAGGDYGYTFGSGTRLTVV.

The chain employs TRBV7-9 and TRBJ2-1; 7 nucleotides match TRBD2. Germline trimming cut 5 bases from V and 4 bases from J; bases unmatched to any gene: 5. The CDR3 totals 14 residues. CDR1 is SEHNR and CDR2 is FQNEAQ in the germline V gene (reference sequence). The CDR3 DNA is TGTGCCAGCAGCGCTAGCGGAGCGTACAATGAGCAGTTCTTC. It yields the protein CASSASGAYNEQFF.

In its sample, this clone was seen a few times. The chain carries TRBV5-1 and TRBJ2-7; no firm D call. The CDR3 has 15 amino acids. The germline gives CDR1 SGHRS, CDR2 YFSETQ. V lost 0 bases to trimming and J lost 4 bases, with 14 bases between them. CDR3 region: CASSLDPQNSYEQYF. For the CDR3, the DNA is TGCGCCAGCAGCTTGGATCCCCAGAATTCTTACGAGCAGTACTTC. The entire variable domain, with the rest obtained from reference TRBV5-1 and TRBJ2-7, is as follows: KAGVTQTPRYLIKTRGQQVTLSCSPISGHRSVSWYQQTPGQGLQFLFEYFSETQRNKGNFPGRFSGRQFSNSRSEMNVSTLELGDSALYLCASSLDPQNSYEQYFGPGTRLTVT.